A single sample gave rise to the 24 T cell receptor beta chains below, sequenced in a study of shared clonotypes between healthy human individuals. Assay: immunoSEQ multiplex PCR; the TCRdb copy retains only in-frame clones and omits some. Of some 2,100,000 clones listed, approximately 94% are singletons. Cells designated naive CD8 were CD45RO-negative and were positively selected for CCR7, with terminally differentiated effector memory CD45RA+ cells excluded. Sequencing was performed on naive CD8+ T cells from PBMCs. The receptors were gathered from a man between 18 and 29 years old in good health. Some clones in this sample may be carry-over from other donors' samples.

The rearrangement uses TRBV28 and TRBJ1-4; no clear D gene. The germline gives CDR1 MDHEN, CDR2 SYDVKM. This CDR3 is built from 12 residues. Trimming pared 5 bases from V and 14 bases from J, leaving 15 bases between. CDR3 in DNA: TGTGCCAGCAGTCCAATTCGGGTTCTCCTGTTTTTT. It specifies CASSPIRVLLFF.

The rearrangement uses TRBV15 and TRBJ2-1; no clear D gene. This CDR3 spans 15 amino acids. In germline, CDR1 is LNHNV, CDR2 YYDKDF (reference sequence). V was cut by 3 bases and J by 3 bases, with 12 bases left in between. Here the CDR3 DNA reads TGTGCCACCAGCAGGCGACTCTCTGACTACAATGAGCAGTTCTTC. Its translation is CATSRRLSDYNEQFF.

V gene TRBV28 combines with J gene TRBJ2-7; D possibly matches TRBD1 or TRBD2 (6 bases each). The CDR3 totals 15 residues. Germline V gives CDR1 MDHEN, CDR2 SYDVKM. The ends were cut back, 5 bases at V and 3 bases at J, with 17 bases in the middle. CDR3 residues: CASSGGRELVYEQYF. In DNA form, the CDR3 reads TGTGCCAGCAGTGGGGGGCGGGAATTGGTCTACGAGCAGTACTTC.

V is TRBV6-5 and J is TRBJ2-2; D is possibly TRBD1 (6 bases). The CDR3 covers 15 residues. The germline V gene has CDR1 MNHEY and CDR2 SVGAGI. The ends were cut back, 4 bases at V and 4 bases at J, with 13 bases in the middle. As DNA, the CDR3 is TGTGCCAGCAGTTCCCACAGGGATAGCACCGGGGAGCTGTTTTTT. Protein sequence: CASSSHRDSTGELFF.

V gene TRBV4-3 combines with J gene TRBJ2-2, with unresolved D. There are 14 residues in the CDR3. Germline V CDR1 and CDR2: LGHNA, YSLEER. With 6 bases removed from V and 5 bases from J, the gap between germline ends came to 13 bases. CDR3 nucleotide sequence: TGCGCCAGCAGTCCCCTTCGAGGTACCGGGGAGCTGTTTTTT. Its translation is CASSPLRGTGELFF.

The V and J genes are TRBV27 and TRBJ2-3, with 7 bases lining up with TRBD2. Trimming took 6 bases from V and 0 from J; bases not matched to a gene: 9. Germline-derived CDR1 and CDR2 are MNHEY and SMNVEV (reference sequence). The CDR3 loop spans 16 amino acids. CDR3 nucleotide sequence: TGTGCCAGCAGCTTCGGGGCTAGCGGCAGCACAGATACGCAGTATTTT. The encoded protein is CASSFGASGSTDTQYF.

The rearrangement links TRBV4-1 to TRBJ2-4, with D tentatively TRBD2 (5 bases). The CDR3 spans 15 residues. Germline V gene lookup returns CDR1 MGHRA and CDR2 YSYEKL. V was pared by 0 bases and J by 7 bases, with 13 bases between. CDR3 sequence reads: CASSQDRRTENIQYF. Here the CDR3 DNA reads TGCGCCAGCAGCCAAGACCGGCGGACTGAGAACATTCAGTACTTC.

The J gene is TRBJ2-7, the V gene TRBV4-1; D is uncertain. V was shortened by 3 bases and J by 6 bases, with 9 bases between the two germline ends. The CDR3 has 12 residues. Germline V lookup: CDR1 MGHRA, CDR2 YSYEKL. CDR3 bases: TGCGCCAGCAGCCATTCTTCGGGCGAGCAGTACTTC. It encodes CASSHSSGEQYF.

The chain employs TRBV28 and TRBJ2-7; TRBD1 matches 7 bases. J was trimmed by 2 bases and V by 5 bases; bases with no gene match: 21. Germline V gene data show CDR1 as MDHEN and CDR2 as SYDVKM. The CDR3 extends over 19 amino acids. The CDR3 bases are TGTGCCAGCAGTCCACAGACCGGGACAGCAGTAGCCGCAGCCTACGAGCAGTACTTC. This sequence encodes CASSPQTGTAVAAAYEQYF. Full variable domain (remainder filled in from reference TRBV28 and TRBJ2-7): DVKVTQSSRYLVKRTGEKVFLECVQDMDHENMFWYRQDPGLGLRLIYFSYDVKMKEKGDIPEGYSVSREKKERFSLILESASTNQTSMYLCASSPQTGTAVAAAYEQYFGPGTRLTVT.

The chain uses TRBV5-4 and TRBJ2-6, with D possibly matching TRBD2 (5 bases). CDR1 is SGHNT and CDR2 is YYREEE in the germline V gene (reference sequence). CDR3 length: 18 amino acids. V lost 6 bases and J lost 0, with 19 bases in between. CDR3 region: CASTPFAPGNSGANVLTF. In DNA form, the CDR3 reads TGTGCCAGCACCCCCTTCGCCCCGGGGAACTCTGGGGCCAACGTCCTGACTTTC. The complete variable domain, with remaining parts taken from reference TRBV5-4 and TRBJ2-6, reads ETGVTQSPTHLIKTRGQQVTLRCSSQSGHNTVSWYQQALGQGPQFIFQYYREEENGRGNFPPRFSGLQFPNYSSELNVNALELDDSALYLCASTPFAPGNSGANVLTFGAGSRLTVL.

The chain combines TRBV6-1 with TRBJ1-2, with D perhaps TRBD1 (6 bases). From germline, CDR1 is MNHNS and CDR2 SASEGT. V lost 1 base, J lost 5 bases, and 11 bases lay in between. The CDR3 spans 14 residues. The CDR3 DNA is TGTGCCAGCAGTGAAGTGTACAGGGCGTATGGCTACACCTTC. Its translation is CASSEVYRAYGYTF.

This clone is a singleton in its sample. This chain uses TRBV7-9 with TRBJ1-2; a weak D match, TRBD1 (6 bases). CDR1 SEHNR and CDR2 FQNEAQ come from the germline V gene (reference sequence). The CDR3 sequence is 15 residues long. The V end was cut by 1 base, the J end by 4 bases, with 13 bases between. As DNA, the CDR3 is TGTGCCAGCAGCTTAGATCTAGGGGGGGTCTATGGCTACACCTTC. Translating gives CASSLDLGGVYGYTF.

The J gene is TRBJ2-7, the V gene TRBV27; tentative D call: TRBD1 (6 bases). The V gene lost 4 bases and the J gene lost 7 bases, with 11 bases spanning the gap. CDR3 length: 12 residues. The germline V gene encodes CDR1 MNHEY and CDR2 SMNVEV (reference sequence). The CDR3, as DNA: TGTGCCAGCAGTTCCACAGGGATTGAGCAGTACTTC. It codes for CASSSTGIEQYF.

The J gene is TRBJ1-2, the V gene TRBV7-2; TRBD1 aligns across 11 bases. Germline V lookup: CDR1 SGHTA, CDR2 FQGNSA. CDR3 length: 17 residues. Germline trimming cut 4 bases from V and 1 base from J; bases unmatched to any gene: 8. The CDR3 is CASSSRTGQGVNYGYTF. In DNA, the CDR3 is TGTGCCAGCAGCTCTCGAACGGGACAGGGGGTTAACTATGGCTACACCTTC.

This clone showed up just once. The chain has TRBV19 and TRBJ1-2; possibly TRBD1 for D (5 bases). V lost 4 bases and J 4 bases, leaving 16 bases between the germline ends. The CDR3 length is 15 residues. Germline assignment: CDR1 LNHDA and CDR2 SQIVND (reference sequence). This CDR3 is CASSTDSLRVYGYTF. As DNA, the CDR3 is TGTGCCAGTAGTACAGACAGTCTCAGGGTCTATGGCTACACCTTC.

The chain is built from TRBV5-1 and TRBJ2-1; the D gene is possibly TRBD2 (7 bases). This CDR3 spans 15 amino acids. The germline gives CDR1 SGHRS, CDR2 YFSETQ. V was clipped by 2 bases and J by 8 bases, with 17 bases between them. The CDR3 DNA reads TGCGCCAGCAGCTTTTCTACTGGGGGGGCGGATGAGCAGTTCTTC. Its protein is CASSFSTGGADEQFF.

About this clone: The same CDR3 arises from other DNA sequences in this sample as well. The chain carries TRBV27 and TRBJ2-7; TRBD1 matches at 8 bases. CDR3 length: 16 amino acids. V was pared by 1 base and J by 7 bases, with 12 bases of the junction left unmatched. Germline loops: CDR1 MNHEY, CDR2 SMNVEV (reference sequence). CDR3 in amino acids: CASSLYPGTGRQEQYF. The CDR3 nucleotides are TGTGCCAGCAGTTTATACCCCGGGACAGGTCGTCAGGAGCAGTACTTC.

The CDR3 here is CASSYSVASGIGGAYNEQFF. The CDR3 bases are TGTGCCAGCAGTTACTCGGTTGCTAGCGGCATTGGGGGGGCCTACAATGAGCAGTTCTTC. This sequence joins TRBV6-7 and TRBJ2-1; TRBD2 matches at 7 bases. TRBV6-7 falls under the ORF class, with uncertain function. The CDR3 has 20 amino acids. Unmatched junction bases numbered 16, after V lost 0 bases and J lost 2 bases.

The chain links TRBV9 to TRBJ2-7; TRBD2 matches at 10 bases. V was pared by 3 bases and J by 3 bases, with 6 bases of the junction left unmatched. CDR1 and CDR2 (germline): SGDLS, YYNGEE. CDR3 size: 15 residues. CDR3 sequence: CASSAIGTSDYEQYF. In DNA, the CDR3 is TGTGCCAGCAGCGCAATCGGGACTAGCGACTACGAGCAGTACTTC. The whole variable domain, filled in from reference TRBV9 and TRBJ2-7, reads DSGVTQTPKHLITATGQRVTLRCSPRSGDLSVYWYQQSLDQGLQFLIQYYNGEERAKGNILERFSAQQFPDLHSELNLSSLELGDSALYFCASSAIGTSDYEQYFGPGTRLTVT.

The chain carries TRBV27 and TRBJ2-3, with TRBD1 matching 7 bases. Germline CDR1 MNHEY, CDR2 SMNVEV (reference sequence). The V segment lost 3 bases and the J segment 2 bases; nucleotides outside the gene matches: 2. This CDR3 spans 14 amino acids. The CDR3 protein is CASSLDRPTDTQYF. CDR3 DNA: TGTGCCAGCAGTTTGGACAGGCCCACAGATACGCAGTATTTT.

The rearrangement links TRBV29-1 to TRBJ2-1; 9 bases map to TRBD2. The junction had 8 bases not matched to a gene; V was cut back by 1 base and J by 4 bases. The CDR3 is 16 residues long. Germline V CDR1 and CDR2: SQVTM, ANQGSEA. The CDR3: CSVEGYGLAGYNEQFF. The CDR3 region has the DNA TGCAGCGTTGAAGGATACGGTCTAGCGGGGTACAATGAGCAGTTCTTC.

The chain combines TRBV13 with TRBJ2-7, with TRBD2 matching over 9 bases. Germline assignment: CDR1 PRHDT and CDR2 FYEKMQ (reference sequence). Trimming at V came to 4 bases and at J to 2 bases, leaving 9 bases not matched to a gene. The CDR3 totals 16 residues. Here the CDR3 DNA reads TGTGCCAGCAGCTGGGAGGCGGGAGGGAGAGCCTACGAGCAGTACTTC. Protein: CASSWEAGGRAYEQYF.

The CDR3 is CANTGSGTDTQYF. DNA of the CDR3: TGTGCCAATACAGGGTCCGGCACAGATACGCAGTATTTT. The V and J genes are TRBV2 and TRBJ2-3, with TRBD1 as a possible D gene (6 bases). CDR1 is SNHLY and CDR2 is FYNNEI in the germline V gene. This CDR3 spans 13 amino acids. Trimming stripped 10 bases from V and 1 base from J, with 12 bases between. Filled out from reference TRBV2 and TRBJ2-3, the complete variable domain reads EPEVTQTPSHQVTQMGQEVILRCVPISNHLYFYWYRQILGQKVEFLVSFYNNEISEKSEIFDDQFSVERPDGSNFTLKIRSTKLEDSAMYFCANTGSGTDTQYFGPGTRLTVL.

This clone was found once. This chain connects TRBV6-1 to TRBJ2-7, with TRBD2 matching 7 bases. Germline-derived CDR1 and CDR2 are MNHNS and SASEGT. There are 14 residues in the CDR3. J gave up 2 bases and V 1 base, and 2 bases lay outside the gene matches. Here the CDR3 DNA reads TGTGCCAGCAGTGAAGGGACTAGGGCCTACGAGCAGTACTTC. It translates to CASSEGTRAYEQYF.